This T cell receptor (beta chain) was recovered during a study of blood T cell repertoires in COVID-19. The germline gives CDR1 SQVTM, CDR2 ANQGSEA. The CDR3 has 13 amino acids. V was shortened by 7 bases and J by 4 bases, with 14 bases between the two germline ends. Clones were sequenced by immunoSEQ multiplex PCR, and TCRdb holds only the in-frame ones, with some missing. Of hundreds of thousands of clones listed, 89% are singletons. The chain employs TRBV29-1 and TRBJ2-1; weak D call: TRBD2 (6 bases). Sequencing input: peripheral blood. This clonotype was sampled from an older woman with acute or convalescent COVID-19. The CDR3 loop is CSAVEGWYNEQFF. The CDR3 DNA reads TGCAGCGCCGTGGAGGGCTGGTACAATGAGCAGTTCTTC.